The next 27 T cell receptor beta chains were all read from a single sample in a study of immune evolution from preneoplasia to lung adenocarcinoma. Profiled with immunoSEQ multiplex PCR; TCRdb holds only in-frame clones, not every one. Of several thousand clones listed, 70% to 80% were seen once; the top ten hold approximately 6.8%. Input material: FFPE minimally invasive lung adenocarcinoma tissue. All receptors come from a person aged 60-80 years with lung adenocarcinoma.

The rearrangement uses TRBV5-6 and TRBJ2-4; weak D call: TRBD1 (7 bases). CDR3 length: 15 amino acids. Trimming left V 1 base short and J 7 bases short, with 15 bases between. The germline CDR1 and CDR2 sequences are SGHDT and YYEEEE. The CDR3 loop reads CASSLRGRDRNIQYF. In nucleotides, the CDR3 is TGTGCCAGCAGCTTGAGGGGGCGGGATCGGAACATTCAGTACTTC.

This clone was seen a single time. The chain recombines TRBV2 with TRBJ1-5; weak D call: TRBD1 (5 bases). Deletions cut 4 bases from V and 5 bases from J, with 15 bases between. The germline V gene encodes CDR1 SNHLY and CDR2 FYNNEI. The CDR3 contains 15 residues. CDR3 region: CASSVMGQTDQPQHF. The CDR3 region has the DNA TGTGCCAGCAGTGTAATGGGGCAAACGGATCAGCCCCAGCATTTT.

The V call is TRBV7-3, the J call TRBJ2-5; a weak D match, TRBD1 (5 bases). The CDR3 length is 15 residues. V was pared by 0 bases and J by 0 bases, with 8 bases between. CDR1 and CDR2 (germline): SGHTA, FQGTGA. The CDR3 nucleotides are TGTGCCAGCAGCTTAACCGCAGGGTACCAAGAGACCCAGTACTTC. This translates into CASSLTAGYQETQYF.

This chain links TRBV10-2 with TRBJ2-2; no firm D call. This CDR3 has 13 residues. Trimming removed 6 bases at V and 4 bases at J, with 9 bases between. Germline V gives CDR1 WSHSY, CDR2 SAAADI. CDR3 nucleotides: TGCGCCAGCAGAGGCTCCGCCACCGGGGAGCTGTTTTTT. Amino acid sequence: CASRGSATGELFF.

V and J are TRBV2 and TRBJ1-1; D uncertain. Germline CDR1 reads SNHLY; CDR2 reads FYNNEI. The CDR3 spans 13 residues. The V end was cut by 1 base, the J end by 0 bases, with 3 bases between. The DNA of the CDR3 is TGTGCCAGCAGTGAAGGTATGAACACTGAAGCTTTCTTT. It translates to CASSEGMNTEAFF.

The chain joins TRBV6-6 to TRBJ1-3; D possibly corresponds to TRBD1 (5 bases). The CDR3 has 15 residues. The germline V and J ends were trimmed by 8 bases and 0 bases, with 14 bases remaining between them. The germline V gene has CDR1 MNHNY and CDR2 SVGAGI (reference sequence). DNA for the CDR3: TGTGCCAGCCGTAATCAGGGATTCTCTGGAAACACCATATATTTT. It encodes CASRNQGFSGNTIYF.

This chain links TRBV28 with TRBJ1-5, with 7 bases that match TRBD1. Germline loops: CDR1 MDHEN, CDR2 SYDVKM. The CDR3 sequence is 15 residues long. J lost 4 bases, V lost 7 bases, and 10 bases had no gene match. The CDR3 DNA is TGTGCCAGCACCAACCTGGAACAGGGGAATCAGCCCCAGCATTTT. Translating it yields CASTNLEQGNQPQHF.

This clone was picked up one time. V gene TRBV7-2 combines with J gene TRBJ1-4; D gene ambiguous. The V gene lost 7 bases and the J gene lost 3 bases, with 9 bases spanning the gap. There are 13 residues in the CDR3. CDR1 is SGHTA and CDR2 is FQGNSA in the germline V gene. The CDR3 DNA follows: TGTGCCAGCAAGGGCGGCTCTAATGAAAAACTGTTTTTT. Protein product: CASKGGSNEKLFF.

This chain uses TRBV5-4 with TRBJ2-2; TRBD2 matches at 9 bases. Germline assignment: CDR1 SGHNT and CDR2 YYREEE (reference sequence). The CDR3 spans 16 residues. Unmatched junction bases numbered 4, after V lost 0 bases and J lost 4 bases. As DNA, the CDR3 is TGTGCCAGCAGCTTGGGGGCGGGAGGGGGCACCGGGGAGCTGTTTTTT. Protein: CASSLGAGGGTGELFF.

This clone was detected a few times. The gene calls are TRBV2 and TRBJ1-4, with 8 nucleotides matching TRBD1. The J segment lost 7 bases and the V segment lost 6 bases, leaving 10 bases of the junction unmatched. CDR1 is SNHLY and CDR2 is FYNNEI in the germline V gene. This CDR3 is 15 amino acids long. In nucleotides, the CDR3 is TGTGCCAGCAGGGGGGACAGGCAGGGCGGTGAAAAACTGTTTTTT. Translated, it gives CASRGDRQGGEKLFF.

This chain uses TRBV7-6 with TRBJ2-5; weak D call: TRBD2 (7 bases). Trimming cost V 7 bases and J 5 bases, with 17 bases left between them. The CDR3 contains 14 residues. Germline lookup yields CDR1 SGHVS and CDR2 FNYEAQ. The CDR3 region is CASNRVGGPETQYF. In nucleotides, the CDR3 is TGTGCCAGCAACAGAGTGGGGGGGCCGGAGACCCAGTACTTC.

The V gene is TRBV7-3, the J gene TRBJ2-3, with D perhaps matching TRBD2 (5 bases). The CDR3 extends over 13 amino acids. CDR1 is SGHTA and CDR2 is FQGTGA in the germline V gene. V dropped 1 base and J dropped 8 bases, with 10 bases sitting between them. The CDR3 spells CASSLNPSGTQYF. CDR3 sequence (DNA): TGTGCCAGCAGCTTAAACCCAAGCGGTACGCAGTATTTT.

This chain uses TRBV14 with TRBJ2-2; 13 bases align to TRBD2. V dropped 4 bases and J dropped 7; count of bases not matched to a gene: 9. This CDR3 has 17 residues. Germline V gives CDR1 SGHDN, CDR2 FVKESK. The CDR3 spells CASSPKGLAGLNGELFF. The CDR3 bases are TGTGCCAGCAGCCCAAAGGGACTAGCGGGACTGAACGGGGAGCTGTTTTTT.

The chain has TRBV4-1 and TRBJ1-2; no reliable D call. Germline assignment: CDR1 MGHRA and CDR2 YSYEKL. Trimming took off 3 bases at V and 0 bases at J, with 2 bases between the two ends. The CDR3 extends over 12 amino acids. CDR3 sequence reads: CASSHSNYGYTF. The CDR3 bases are TGCGCCAGCAGCCATTCTAACTATGGCTACACCTTC.

The chain combines TRBV27 with TRBJ1-5; a weak D match, TRBD1 (6 bases). Trimming shortened V by 7 bases and J by 2 bases, and 18 bases separated the two germline ends. This CDR3 contains 16 residues. The germline V gene encodes CDR1 MNHEY and CDR2 SMNVEV (reference sequence). CDR3 in DNA: TGTGCCAGCAAGAACTCAGGGGCTCGACGCAATCAGCCCCAGCATTTT. This translates into CASKNSGARRNQPQHF.

The V gene is TRBV11-2, the J gene TRBJ1-1; unclear D gene. Germline V gene lookup returns CDR1 SGHAT and CDR2 FQNNGV. There are 16 residues in the CDR3. V shed 1 base and J shed 2 bases, with 14 bases lying between them. The DNA for the CDR3 is TGTGCCAGCAGCTTAGGACCATCCCGTCCTAACACTGAAGCTTTCTTT. Its protein is CASSLGPSRPNTEAFF.

The chain combines TRBV5-5 with TRBJ2-1; a possible D gene is TRBD1 (6 bases). Germline V gene lookup returns CDR1 SGHKS and CDR2 YYEKEE (reference sequence). V was clipped by 6 bases and J by 7 bases, with 23 bases between them. CDR3 length equals 16 residues. The CDR3, as DNA: TGTGCCAGCACCCCCTCCGGCTGGGGGCCGGGTAATGAGCAGTTCTTC. It yields the protein CASTPSGWGPGNEQFF.

The chain recombines TRBV6-1 with TRBJ2-5; D is unclear. This CDR3 region has 11 residues. V dropped 5 bases and J dropped 5 bases, with 6 bases sitting between them. CDR1 is MNHNS, CDR2 SASEGT, per germline. The DNA for the CDR3 is TGTGCCAGCAGTTACGGGGAGACCCAGTACTTC. Translation gives CASSYGETQYF.

This chain connects TRBV30 to TRBJ2-6; 10 bases map to TRBD2. Trimming cost V 5 bases and J 0 bases; bases outside gene matches: 4. The CDR3 has 16 amino acids. Germline values: CDR1 GTSNPN, CDR2 SVGIG (reference sequence). The CDR3 bases are TGTGCCTGGGATATAGCGGGAGGCTCTGGGGCCAACGTCCTGACTTTC. It specifies CAWDIAGGSGANVLTF.

The CDR3 loop reads CASSPDGIYEQYF. CDR3 bases: TGTGCCAGCTCACCGGACGGGATCTACGAGCAGTACTTC. This chain uses TRBV18 with TRBJ2-7; D is perhaps TRBD2 (5 bases). The CDR3 runs to 13 residues. V shed 3 bases and J shed 3 bases, with 9 bases lying between them. CDR1 and CDR2 from the germline V gene are KGHSH and LQKENI. Variable domain in full (rest from reference TRBV18 and TRBJ2-7): NAGVMQNPRHLVRRRGQEARLRCSPMKGHSHVYWYRQLPEEGLKFMVYLQKENIIDESGMPKERFSAEFPKEGPSILRIQQVVRGDSAAYFCASSPDGIYEQYFGPGTRLTVT.

This clone has a handful of counts. The rearrangement joins TRBV28 to TRBJ1-2; D may be TRBD1 (6 bases). CDR1 and CDR2 from the germline V gene are MDHEN and SYDVKM. Trimming removed 6 bases at V and 8 bases at J, with 13 bases between. The CDR3 consists of 12 residues. CDR3: CASSQSRGGYTF. The CDR3, as DNA: TGTGCCAGCAGCCAATCTAGGGGGGGCTACACCTTC.

The V and J genes are TRBV18 and TRBJ2-3, with TRBD2 matching 8 bases. The germline V gene encodes CDR1 KGHSH and CDR2 LQKENI. V shed 1 base, J shed 0 bases, and the junction held 9 bases outside the gene matches. This CDR3 has 18 amino acids. The CDR3, as DNA: TGTGCCAGCTCACCACGCGACCCAGCGGGAGTCAGCACAGATACGCAGTATTTT. Its translation: CASSPRDPAGVSTDTQYF.

The chain carries TRBV7-2 and TRBJ1-1; 7 positions match TRBD1. The CDR3 consists of 12 residues. The V segment lost 5 bases and the J segment 11 bases; nucleotides outside the gene matches: 8. Germline lookup yields CDR1 SGHTA and CDR2 FQGNSA. The CDR3 here is CASSKRQGSAFF. The CDR3 DNA follows: TGTGCCAGCAGCAAAAGACAGGGTTCGGCTTTCTTT.

This chain uses TRBV18 with TRBJ1-1; the D is unclear. Looked up from germline, CDR1 is KGHSH and CDR2 is LQKENI. V dropped 6 bases and J dropped 3 bases, with 14 bases sitting between them. The CDR3 is made up of 14 amino acids. The chain's CDR3 is CASSPFGGDTEAFF. The CDR3 DNA reads as TGTGCCAGCTCCCCCTTTGGCGGGGACACTGAAGCTTTCTTT. Together with reference TRBV18 and TRBJ1-1, the CDR3 gives the full variable domain: NAGVMQNPRHLVRRRGQEARLRCSPMKGHSHVYWYRQLPEEGLKFMVYLQKENIIDESGMPKERFSAEFPKEGPSILRIQQVVRGDSAAYFCASSPFGGDTEAFFGQGTRLTVV.

This clone appeared once. The chain carries TRBV5-6 and TRBJ2-7; 8 bases agree with TRBD1. Germline V gene sequence: CDR1 SGHDT, CDR2 YYEEEE. The CDR3 totals 17 residues. V was pared by 3 bases and J by 5 bases, with 16 bases of the junction left unmatched. CDR3 sequence: CASSSRTGRLALDEQYF. The CDR3 region has the DNA TGTGCCAGCAGCTCCCGGACAGGGCGGCTAGCGTTGGACGAGCAGTACTTC.

This clone was found a few times. This chain connects TRBV5-4 to TRBJ2-3; 11 nucleotides align to TRBD1. The germline CDR1 and CDR2 sequences are SGHNT and YYREEE (reference sequence). V gave up 0 bases and J gave up 0 bases; unmatched junction bases: 6. This CDR3 comprises 18 residues. CDR3 nucleotides: TGTGCCAGCAGCTTGGACGGGACAGGGGGGTGGAGCACAGATACGCAGTATTTT. Its translation: CASSLDGTGGWSTDTQYF.

This clone has just one count. The chain employs TRBV30 and TRBJ2-7, with no clear D. With 1 base removed from V and 3 bases from J, the gap between germline ends came to 10 bases. The germline V gene encodes CDR1 GTSNPN and CDR2 SVGIG (reference sequence). This CDR3 is 13 amino acids long. The CDR3, as DNA: TGTGCCTGGAGTGACGGTAGCAGCTACGAGCAGTACTTC. Its protein product is CAWSDGSSYEQYF.